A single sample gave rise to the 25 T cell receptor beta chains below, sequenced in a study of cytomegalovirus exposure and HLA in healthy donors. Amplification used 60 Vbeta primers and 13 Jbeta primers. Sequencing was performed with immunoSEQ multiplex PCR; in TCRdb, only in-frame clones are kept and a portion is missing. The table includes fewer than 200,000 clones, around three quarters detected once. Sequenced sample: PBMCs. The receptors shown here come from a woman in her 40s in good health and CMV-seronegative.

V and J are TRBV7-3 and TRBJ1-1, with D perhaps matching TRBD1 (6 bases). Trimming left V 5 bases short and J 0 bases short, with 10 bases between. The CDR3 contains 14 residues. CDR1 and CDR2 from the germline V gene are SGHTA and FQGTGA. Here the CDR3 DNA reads TGTGCCAGCAGCCCTGGACAGTTGAACACTGAAGCTTTCTTT. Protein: CASSPGQLNTEAFF. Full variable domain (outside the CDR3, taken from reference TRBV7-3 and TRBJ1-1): GAGVSQTPSNKVTEKGKYVELRCDPISGHTALYWYRQSLGQGPEFLIYFQGTGAADDSGLPNDRFFAVRPEGSVSTLKIQRTERGDSAVYLCASSPGQLNTEAFFGQGTRLTVV.

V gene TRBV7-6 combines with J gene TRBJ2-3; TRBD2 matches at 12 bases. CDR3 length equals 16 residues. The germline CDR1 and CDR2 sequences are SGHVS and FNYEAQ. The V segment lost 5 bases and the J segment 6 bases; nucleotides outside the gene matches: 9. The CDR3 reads CASSPATSGSFDTQYF. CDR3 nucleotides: TGTGCCAGCAGCCCAGCGACTAGCGGGAGTTTCGATACGCAGTATTTT.

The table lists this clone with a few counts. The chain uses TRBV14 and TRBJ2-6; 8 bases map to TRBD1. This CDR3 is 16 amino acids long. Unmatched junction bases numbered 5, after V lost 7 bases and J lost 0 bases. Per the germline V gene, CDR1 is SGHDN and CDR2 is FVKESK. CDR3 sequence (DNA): TGTGCCAGCATGGACAGGGATGTCTCTGGGGCCAACGTCCTGACTTTC. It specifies CASMDRDVSGANVLTF.

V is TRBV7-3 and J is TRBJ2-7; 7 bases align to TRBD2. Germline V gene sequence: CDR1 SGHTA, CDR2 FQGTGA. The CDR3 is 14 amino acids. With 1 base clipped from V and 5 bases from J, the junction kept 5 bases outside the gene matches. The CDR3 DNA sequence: TGTGCCAGCAGCTTAAGGGGGGGAAGCCACGAGCAGTACTTC. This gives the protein CASSLRGGSHEQYF. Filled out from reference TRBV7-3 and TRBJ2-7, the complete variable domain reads GAGVSQTPSNKVTEKGKYVELRCDPISGHTALYWYRQSLGQGPEFLIYFQGTGAADDSGLPNDRFFAVRPEGSVSTLKIQRTERGDSAVYLCASSLRGGSHEQYFGPGTRLTVT.

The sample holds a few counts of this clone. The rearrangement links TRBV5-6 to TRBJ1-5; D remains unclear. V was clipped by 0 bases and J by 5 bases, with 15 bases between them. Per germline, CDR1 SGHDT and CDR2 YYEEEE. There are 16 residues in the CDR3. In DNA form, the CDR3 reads TGTGCCAGCAGCTTGGTAGGCAGGCCAGATGATCAGCCCCAGCATTTT. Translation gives CASSLVGRPDDQPQHF.

The CDR3 region has the DNA TGTGCCAGCAGCTTAGGACTACTAAGCAGGACAGATACGCAGTATTTT. This encodes CASSLGLLSRTDTQYF. V gene TRBV7-2 combines with J gene TRBJ2-3, with a tentative D call TRBD2 (5 bases). Germline V lookup: CDR1 SGHTA, CDR2 FQGNSA. Trimming took off 1 base at V and 3 bases at J, with 14 bases between the two ends. This CDR3 has 16 residues.

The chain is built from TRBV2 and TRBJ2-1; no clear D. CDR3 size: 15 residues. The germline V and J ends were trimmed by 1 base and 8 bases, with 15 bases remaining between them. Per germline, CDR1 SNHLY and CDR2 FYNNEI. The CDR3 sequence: CASSEEPSRVDEQFF. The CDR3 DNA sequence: TGTGCCAGCAGTGAAGAACCTAGTCGGGTCGATGAGCAGTTCTTC.

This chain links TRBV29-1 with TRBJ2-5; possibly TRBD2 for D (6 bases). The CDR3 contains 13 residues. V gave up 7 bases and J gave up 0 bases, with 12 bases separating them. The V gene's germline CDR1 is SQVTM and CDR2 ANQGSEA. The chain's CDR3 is CSAPGVNQETQYF. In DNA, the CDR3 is TGCAGCGCCCCGGGAGTTAACCAAGAGACCCAGTACTTC. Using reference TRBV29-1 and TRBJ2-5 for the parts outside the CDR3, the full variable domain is SAVISQKPSRDICQRGTSLTIQCQVDSQVTMMFWYRQQPGQSLTLIATANQGSEATYESGFVIDKFPISRPNLTFSTLTVSNMSPEDSSIYLCSAPGVNQETQYFGPGTRLLVL.

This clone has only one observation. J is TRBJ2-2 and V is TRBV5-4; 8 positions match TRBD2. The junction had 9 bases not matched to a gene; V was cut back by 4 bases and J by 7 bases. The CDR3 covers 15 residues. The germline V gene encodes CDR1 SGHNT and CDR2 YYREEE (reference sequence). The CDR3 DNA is TGTGCCAGCAGCCGCCGGGGGGGCGGGATCGGGGAGCTGTTTTTT. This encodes CASSRRGGGIGELFF.

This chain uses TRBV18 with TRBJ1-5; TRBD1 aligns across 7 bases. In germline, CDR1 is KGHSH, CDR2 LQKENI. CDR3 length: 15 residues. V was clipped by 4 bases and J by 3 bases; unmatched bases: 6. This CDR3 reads CASSRGDRVNQPQHF. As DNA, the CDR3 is TGTGCCAGCTCACGAGGAGACAGGGTCAATCAGCCCCAGCATTTT. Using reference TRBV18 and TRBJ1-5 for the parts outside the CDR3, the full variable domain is NAGVMQNPRHLVRRRGQEARLRCSPMKGHSHVYWYRQLPEEGLKFMVYLQKENIIDESGMPKERFSAEFPKEGPSILRIQQVVRGDSAAYFCASSRGDRVNQPQHFGDGTRLSIL.

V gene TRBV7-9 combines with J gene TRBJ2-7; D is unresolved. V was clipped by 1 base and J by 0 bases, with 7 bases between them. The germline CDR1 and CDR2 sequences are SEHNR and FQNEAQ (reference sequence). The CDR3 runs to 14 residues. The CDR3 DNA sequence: TGTGCCAGCAGCTTAGGGGCAGCCTCCTACGAGCAGTACTTC. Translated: CASSLGAASYEQYF.

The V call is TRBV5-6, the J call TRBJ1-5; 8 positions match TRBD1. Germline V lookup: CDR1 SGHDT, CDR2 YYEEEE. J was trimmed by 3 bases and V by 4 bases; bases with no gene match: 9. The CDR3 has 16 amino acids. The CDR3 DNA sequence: TGTGCCAGCAGCATGGCCGGGACAGGCTTCAATCAGCCCCAGCATTTT. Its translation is CASSMAGTGFNQPQHF.

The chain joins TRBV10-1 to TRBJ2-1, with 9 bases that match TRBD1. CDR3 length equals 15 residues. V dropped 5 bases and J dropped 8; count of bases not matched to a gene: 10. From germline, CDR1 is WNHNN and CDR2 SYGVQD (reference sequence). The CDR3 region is CASSPHRGRWDEQFF. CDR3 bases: TGCGCCAGCAGTCCCCACAGGGGGCGCTGGGATGAGCAGTTCTTC.

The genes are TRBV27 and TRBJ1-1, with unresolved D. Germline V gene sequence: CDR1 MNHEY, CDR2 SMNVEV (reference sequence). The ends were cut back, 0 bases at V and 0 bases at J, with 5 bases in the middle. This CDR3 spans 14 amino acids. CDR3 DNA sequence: TGTGCCAGCAGTTTATCCAGGCTGAACACTGAAGCTTTCTTT. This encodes CASSLSRLNTEAFF.

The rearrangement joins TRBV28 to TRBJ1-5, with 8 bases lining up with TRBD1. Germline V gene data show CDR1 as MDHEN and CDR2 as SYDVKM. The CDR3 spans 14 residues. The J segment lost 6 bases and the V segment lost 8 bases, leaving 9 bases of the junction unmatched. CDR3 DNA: TGTGCCAGCTACGGGACAGGTTATTTTCAGCCCCAGCATTTT. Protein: CASYGTGYFQPQHF.

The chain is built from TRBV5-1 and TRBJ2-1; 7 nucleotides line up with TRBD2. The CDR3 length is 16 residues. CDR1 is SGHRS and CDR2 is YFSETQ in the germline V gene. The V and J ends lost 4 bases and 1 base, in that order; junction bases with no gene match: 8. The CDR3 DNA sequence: TGCGCCAGCAGCCGGGGTGCTAGCGGATCCTACAATGAGCAGTTCTTC. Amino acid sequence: CASSRGASGSYNEQFF.

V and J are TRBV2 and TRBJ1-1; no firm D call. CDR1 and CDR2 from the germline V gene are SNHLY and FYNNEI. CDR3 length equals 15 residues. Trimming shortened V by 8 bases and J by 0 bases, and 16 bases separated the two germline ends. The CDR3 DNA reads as TGTGCCAGCGTCCGGGGATGGGAGATGAACACTGAAGCTTTCTTT. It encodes CASVRGWEMNTEAFF.

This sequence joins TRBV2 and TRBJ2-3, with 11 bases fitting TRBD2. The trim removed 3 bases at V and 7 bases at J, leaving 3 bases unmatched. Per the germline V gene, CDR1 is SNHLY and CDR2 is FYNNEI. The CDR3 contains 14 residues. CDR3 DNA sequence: TGTGCCAGCAGTGATAGCGGGGGGGCAAATACGCAGTATTTT. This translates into CASSDSGGANTQYF.

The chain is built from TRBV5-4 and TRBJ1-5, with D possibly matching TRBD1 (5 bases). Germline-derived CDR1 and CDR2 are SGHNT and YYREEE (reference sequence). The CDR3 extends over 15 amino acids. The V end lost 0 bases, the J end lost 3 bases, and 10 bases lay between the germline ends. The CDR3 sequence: CASSLGGAVNQPQHF. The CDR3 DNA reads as TGTGCCAGCAGCTTGGGTGGGGCAGTCAATCAGCCCCAGCATTTT.

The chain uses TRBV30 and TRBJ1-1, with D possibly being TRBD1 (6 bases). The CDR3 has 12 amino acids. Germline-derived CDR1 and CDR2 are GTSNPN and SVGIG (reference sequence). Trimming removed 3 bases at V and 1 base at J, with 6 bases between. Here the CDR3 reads CAWRGQNTEAFF. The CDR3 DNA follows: TGTGCCTGGAGGGGACAGAACACTGAAGCTTTCTTT.

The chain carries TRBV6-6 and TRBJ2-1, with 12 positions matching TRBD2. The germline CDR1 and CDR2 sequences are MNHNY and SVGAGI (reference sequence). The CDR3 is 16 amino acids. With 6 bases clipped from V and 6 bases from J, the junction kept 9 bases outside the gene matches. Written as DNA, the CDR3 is TGTGCCAGCAGCCCTAGACTAGCGGGAGTTTCCAATGAGCAGTTCTTC. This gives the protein CASSPRLAGVSNEQFF.

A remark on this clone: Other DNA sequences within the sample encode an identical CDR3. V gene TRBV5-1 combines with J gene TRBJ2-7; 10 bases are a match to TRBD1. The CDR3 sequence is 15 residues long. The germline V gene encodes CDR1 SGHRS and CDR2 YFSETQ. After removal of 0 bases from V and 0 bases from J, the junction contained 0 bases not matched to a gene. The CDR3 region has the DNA TGCGCCAGCAGCTTGGGACAGGGGGCCTCCTACGAGCAGTACTTC. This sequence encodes CASSLGQGASYEQYF.

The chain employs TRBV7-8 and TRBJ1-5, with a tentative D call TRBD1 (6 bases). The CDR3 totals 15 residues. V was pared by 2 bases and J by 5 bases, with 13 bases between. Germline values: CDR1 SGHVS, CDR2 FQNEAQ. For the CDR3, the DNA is TGTGCCAGCAGCTTATTGGAGGCAGGGGATCAGCCCCAGCATTTT. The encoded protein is CASSLLEAGDQPQHF.

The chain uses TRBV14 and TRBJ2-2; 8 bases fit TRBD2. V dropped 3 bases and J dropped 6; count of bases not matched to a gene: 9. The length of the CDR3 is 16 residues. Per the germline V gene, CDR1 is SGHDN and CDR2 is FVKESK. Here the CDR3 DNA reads TGTGCCAGCAGCCATTATAGCGGGACTGTTTCCGGGGAGCTGTTTTTT. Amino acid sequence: CASSHYSGTVSGELFF. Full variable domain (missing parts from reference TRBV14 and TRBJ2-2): EAGVTQFPSHSVIEKGQTVTLRCDPISGHDNLYWYRRVMGKEIKFLLHFVKESKQDESGMPNNRFLAERTGGTYSTLKVQPAELEDSGVYFCASSHYSGTVSGELFFGEGSRLTVL.

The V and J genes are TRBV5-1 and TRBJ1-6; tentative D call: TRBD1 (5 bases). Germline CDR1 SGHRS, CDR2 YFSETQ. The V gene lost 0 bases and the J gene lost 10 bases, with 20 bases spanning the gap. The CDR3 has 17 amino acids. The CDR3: CASSLDLGGMRGSPLHF. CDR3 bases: TGCGCCAGCAGCTTGGATTTGGGGGGAATGCGAGGGTCACCCCTCCACTTT.